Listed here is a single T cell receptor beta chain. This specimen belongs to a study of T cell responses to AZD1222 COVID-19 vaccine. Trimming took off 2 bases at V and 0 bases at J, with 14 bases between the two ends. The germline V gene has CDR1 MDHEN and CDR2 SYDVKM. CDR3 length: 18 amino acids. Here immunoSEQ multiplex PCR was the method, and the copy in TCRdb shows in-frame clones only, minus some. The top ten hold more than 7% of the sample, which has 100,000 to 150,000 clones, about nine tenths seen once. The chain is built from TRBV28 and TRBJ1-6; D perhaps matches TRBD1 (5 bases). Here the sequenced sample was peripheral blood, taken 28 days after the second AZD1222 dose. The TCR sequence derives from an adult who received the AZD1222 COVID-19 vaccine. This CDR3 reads CASSLPHRPSSYNSPLHF. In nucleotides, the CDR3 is TGTGCCAGCAGTTTACCGCACAGGCCGAGCTCCTATAATTCACCCCTCCACTTT.